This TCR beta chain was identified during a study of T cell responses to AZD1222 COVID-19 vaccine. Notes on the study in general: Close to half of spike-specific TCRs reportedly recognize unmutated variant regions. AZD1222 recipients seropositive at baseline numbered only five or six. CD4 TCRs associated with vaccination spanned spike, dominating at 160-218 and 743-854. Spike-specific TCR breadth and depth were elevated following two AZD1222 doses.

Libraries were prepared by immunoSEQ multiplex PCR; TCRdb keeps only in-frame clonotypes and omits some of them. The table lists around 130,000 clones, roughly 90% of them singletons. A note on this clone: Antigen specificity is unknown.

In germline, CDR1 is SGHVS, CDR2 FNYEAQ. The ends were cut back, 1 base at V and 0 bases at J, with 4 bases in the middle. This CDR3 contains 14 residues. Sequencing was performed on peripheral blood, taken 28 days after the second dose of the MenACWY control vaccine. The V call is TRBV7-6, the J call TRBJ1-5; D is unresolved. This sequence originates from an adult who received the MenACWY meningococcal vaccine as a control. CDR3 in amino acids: CASSLDYSNQPQHF. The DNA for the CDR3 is TGTGCCAGCAGCTTAGACTATAGCAATCAGCCCCAGCATTTT.